The next 15 T cell receptor beta chains were all read from a single sample in a study of blood T cell repertoires in COVID-19. Sequenced by immunoSEQ multiplex PCR; TCRdb stores in-frame clones only, minus some. The sample lists 310,000 or so clones, around nine tenths occurring once. The sequencing input was peripheral blood. The source is a man aged 45-65 years with active or convalescent COVID-19.

The chain recombines TRBV5-1 with TRBJ2-7, with TRBD1 matching 9 bases. From germline, CDR1 is SGHRS and CDR2 YFSETQ. V was pared by 4 bases and J by 5 bases, with 4 bases of the junction left unmatched. This CDR3 comprises 13 residues. CDR3 sequence (DNA): TGCGCCAGCAGCCCGGACAGGGGTGACGAGCAGTACTTC. Protein product: CASSPDRGDEQYF.

This clone was seen more than once but under ten times. The chain has TRBV2 and TRBJ1-5, with a weak D call TRBD1 (6 bases). Germline assignment: CDR1 SNHLY and CDR2 FYNNEI. V was shortened by 6 bases and J by 3 bases, with 12 bases between the two germline ends. The CDR3 length is 14 residues. The CDR3 sequence is CASSLTGNNQPQHF. CDR3 sequence (DNA): TGTGCCAGCAGCCTGACAGGCAACAATCAGCCCCAGCATTTT.

V usage is TRBV19 and J usage is TRBJ2-3; 7 positions match TRBD1. CDR1 and CDR2 from the germline V gene are LNHDA and SQIVND (reference sequence). The CDR3 runs 17 residues. The V and J ends lost 5 bases and 3 bases, in that order; junction bases with no gene match: 14. The CDR3 DNA follows: TGTGCCAGTAGTGTAACAGGGGAAGCCTTCGGTACAGATACGCAGTATTTT. It yields the protein CASSVTGEAFGTDTQYF.

The chain uses TRBV5-1 and TRBJ2-3; no clear D gene. Germline V lookup: CDR1 SGHRS, CDR2 YFSETQ. V dropped 0 bases and J dropped 3 bases, with 8 bases sitting between them. This CDR3 is 14 amino acids long. CDR3 coding DNA: TGCGCCAGCAGCTTGGGGGTGAGGACAGATACGCAGTATTTT. It is translated as CASSLGVRTDTQYF.

As for this clone: This sample also contains other DNA sequences that code for the same CDR3. The chain combines TRBV28 with TRBJ2-1; TRBD2 is a possible D gene (5 bases). V was pared by 6 bases and J by 1 base, with 10 bases between. CDR3 size: 14 residues. Germline V gene sequence: CDR1 MDHEN, CDR2 SYDVKM. The CDR3 region is CASSLRGSYNEQFF. The CDR3 bases are TGTGCCAGCAGCCTCCGCGGGTCCTACAATGAGCAGTTCTTC.

The V call is TRBV9, the J call TRBJ2-5; maybe TRBD2 (8 bases). There are 15 residues in the CDR3. The germline gives CDR1 SGDLS, CDR2 YYNGEE. V lost 3 bases to trimming and J lost 5 bases, with 17 bases between them. CDR3 sequence reads: CASSGRTGGGETQYF. The CDR3 DNA reads TGTGCCAGCAGCGGGAGGACAGGCGGGGGGGAGACCCAGTACTTC.

The J gene is TRBJ2-7, the V gene TRBV27, with 7 bases lining up with TRBD1. The V gene's germline CDR1 is MNHEY and CDR2 SMNVEV (reference sequence). This CDR3 is built from 18 residues. V was clipped by 0 bases and J by 1 base; unmatched bases: 12. The CDR3 DNA sequence: TGTGCCAGCAGTTTATCCCCAGGCAGGGGGTTTCGGTCCTACGAGCAGTACTTC. This translates into CASSLSPGRGFRSYEQYF.

The chain couples TRBV6-5 to TRBJ2-7; 9 bases match TRBD1. The J segment lost 5 bases and the V segment lost 6 bases, leaving 11 bases of the junction unmatched. Looked up from germline, CDR1 is MNHEY and CDR2 is SVGAGI. The CDR3 is 15 residues long. Here the CDR3 DNA reads TGTGCCAGCAGGGCCCCGGGACAGGGCAACAACGAGCAGTACTTC. It codes for CASRAPGQGNNEQYF.

V gene TRBV7-9 combines with J gene TRBJ2-7; 8 nucleotides match TRBD2. CDR1 SEHNR and CDR2 FQNEAQ come from the germline V gene (reference sequence). J was trimmed by 2 bases and V by 1 base; bases with no gene match: 7. This CDR3 is 16 amino acids long. CDR3 residues: CASSLEVAGRTYEQYF. CDR3 sequence (DNA): TGTGCCAGCAGCTTAGAAGTAGCGGGGCGGACCTACGAGCAGTACTTC.

The V gene is TRBV2, the J gene TRBJ2-7; perhaps TRBD1 as D (8 bases). Trimming pared 6 bases from V and 5 bases from J, leaving 17 bases between. Germline V gene sequence: CDR1 SNHLY, CDR2 FYNNEI. CDR3 length: 14 amino acids. CDR3 sequence reads: CASSSDREGDEQYF. In nucleotides, the CDR3 is TGTGCCAGCAGCTCGGACAGGGAGGGCGACGAGCAGTACTTC.

This clone was counted once. The chain links TRBV2 to TRBJ2-7, with TRBD2 identical over 9 bases. The CDR3 extends over 14 amino acids. The V segment lost 8 bases and the J segment 5 bases; nucleotides outside the gene matches: 10. Germline V CDR1 and CDR2: SNHLY, FYNNEI. CDR3: CASRLISGSNEQYF. The CDR3 region has the DNA TGTGCCAGCCGATTGATTAGCGGGAGTAACGAGCAGTACTTC.

This chain connects TRBV25-1 to TRBJ2-7, with 8 positions matching TRBD1. The junction had 3 bases not matched to a gene; V was cut back by 4 bases and J by 4 bases. Germline V CDR1 and CDR2: MGHDK, SYGVNS. The CDR3 has 13 amino acids. CDR3 nucleotides: TGTGCCAGCAGTGGCCGGACAGGGTACGAGCAGTACTTC. As protein: CASSGRTGYEQYF.

In its sample, this clone was seen a few times. The rearrangement links TRBV4-1 to TRBJ2-7; 10 bases map to TRBD2. CDR3 length: 14 residues. V lost 4 bases and J lost 11; bases outside the gene matches: 11. The V gene's germline CDR1 is MGHRA and CDR2 YSYEKL. CDR3 sequence reads: CASSPAGASGSKYF. Written as DNA, the CDR3 is TGCGCCAGCAGCCCAGCCGGTGCTAGCGGGAGCAAGTACTTC.

The chain joins TRBV2 to TRBJ1-5, with TRBD1 matching over 9 bases. The CDR3 loop spans 14 amino acids. CDR1 SNHLY and CDR2 FYNNEI come from the germline V gene. The V gene end was trimmed by 6 bases and the J gene end by 7 bases; junction bases not matched to a gene: 7. The CDR3 DNA reads as TGTGCCAGCAGCGAGGGACAGGGTTGGCAGCCCCAGCATTTT. Translating gives CASSEGQGWQPQHF.

V and J are TRBV11-2 and TRBJ2-7; D unresolved. Trimming stripped 5 bases from V and 4 bases from J, with 18 bases between. The germline V gene has CDR1 SGHAT and CDR2 FQNNGV. CDR3 length equals 15 residues. DNA of the CDR3: TGTGCCAGCAGCCCACTACCCGGAAGGTCTTACGAGCAGTACTTC. Amino acid sequence: CASSPLPGRSYEQYF.